One sample yielded the 30 T cell receptor beta chains listed below, sequenced in a study of a mutant IDH1 vaccine in newly diagnosed glioma. Which antigens these TCRs recognize remains unknown. Time point defined: week 35, safety follow-up. Each vaccine dose was 300 ug of mutant IDH1 20-mer peptide, with topical imiquimod. Sequencing was performed with immunoSEQ multiplex PCR; in TCRdb, only in-frame clones are kept and a portion is missing. The sample has about 32,000 clones; 70% to 85% are singletons. The starting material was PBMCs, obtained from a glioma patient whose treatment included an IDH1 peptide vaccine. These receptors were obtained from a man aged 25 to 45 with glioma.

This clone appeared once. V gene TRBV7-9 combines with J gene TRBJ1-2; D not certain. This CDR3 is 15 amino acids long. The V gene's germline CDR1 is SEHNR and CDR2 FQNEAQ (reference sequence). V was trimmed by 4 bases and J by 4 bases, leaving 16 bases between them. The CDR3 loop reads CASSSTGVDFYGYTF. Written as DNA, the CDR3 is TGTGCCAGCAGCTCTACTGGGGTGGACTTCTATGGCTACACCTTC. The full variable domain, with the rest looked up from reference TRBV7-9 and TRBJ1-2, is DTGVSQNPRHKITKRGQNVTFRCDPISEHNRLYWYRQTLGQGPEFLTYFQNEAQLEKSRLLSDRFSAERPKGSFSTLEIQRTEQGDSAMYLCASSSTGVDFYGYTFGSGTRLTVV.

This clone was counted a few times. The chain has TRBV11-3 and TRBJ1-1; a possible D gene is TRBD1 (6 bases). Germline loops: CDR1 SGHNT, CDR2 YENEEA. Between the trimmed V and J ends, which lost 5 bases and 11 bases, there was a span of 15 bases. The CDR3 runs 12 residues. CDR3 sequence (DNA): TGTGCCAGCAGCCCAAGGGGGGAGAGGGCTTTCTTT. It specifies CASSPRGERAFF.

The chain employs TRBV11-2 and TRBJ2-7; D not resolved. Per the germline V gene, CDR1 is SGHAT and CDR2 is FQNNGV. There are 13 residues in the CDR3. Trimming pared 1 base from V and 3 bases from J, leaving 7 bases between. DNA for the CDR3: TGTGCCAGCAGCTTAGGGGCACACTACGAGCAGTACTTC. This sequence encodes CASSLGAHYEQYF.

This chain links TRBV5-1 with TRBJ2-1; D gene uncertain. Germline CDR1 is SGHRS and CDR2 is YFSETQ. The CDR3 runs 12 residues. The germline V and J ends were trimmed by 0 bases and 6 bases, with 4 bases remaining between them. CDR3 DNA: TGCGCCAGCAGCTTGGCTCTCAATGAGCAGTTCTTC. Translating it yields CASSLALNEQFF.

This clone was seen a single time. This chain connects TRBV7-2 to TRBJ1-2; D unresolved. V dropped 0 bases and J dropped 0 bases, with 8 bases sitting between them. The CDR3 sequence is 15 residues long. CDR1 and CDR2 from the germline V gene are SGHTA and FQGNSA. The CDR3 region has the DNA TGTGCCAGCAGCTTAGCGCCGTCTGCTAACTATGGCTACACCTTC. Protein product: CASSLAPSANYGYTF.

The V gene is TRBV5-1, the J gene TRBJ2-5; D not certain. The CDR3 consists of 15 residues. With 0 bases removed from V and 5 bases from J, the gap between germline ends came to 14 bases. CDR1 SGHRS and CDR2 YFSETQ come from the germline V gene. CDR3 sequence: CASSLVAQRVETQYF. CDR3 coding DNA: TGCGCCAGCAGCTTGGTGGCACAAAGGGTGGAGACCCAGTACTTC.

The J gene is TRBJ2-7, the V gene TRBV30, with unresolved D. Germline loops: CDR1 GTSNPN, CDR2 SVGIG (reference sequence). V gave up 6 bases and J gave up 5 bases, with 14 bases separating them. This CDR3 region has 12 residues. The CDR3 DNA follows: TGTGCCTGTGGGCCCCACTTTAACGAGCAGTACTTC. It translates to CACGPHFNEQYF.

The J gene is TRBJ2-7, the V gene TRBV5-1, with D hard to call. V lost 4 bases and J lost 7, with 12 bases in between. This CDR3 has 12 amino acids. Looked up from germline, CDR1 is SGHRS and CDR2 is YFSETQ. CDR3 coding DNA: TGCGCCAGCAGCCCCCCCGCGGAAGAGCAGTACTTC. Amino acids: CASSPPAEEQYF. The variable domain in full, completed from reference TRBV5-1 and TRBJ2-7, reads KAGVTQTPRYLIKTRGQQVTLSCSPISGHRSVSWYQQTPGQGLQFLFEYFSETQRNKGNFPGRFSGRQFSNSRSEMNVSTLELGDSALYLCASSPPAEEQYFGPGTRLTVT.

This chain uses TRBV7-9 with TRBJ2-7; D not certain. Trimming removed 1 base from V and 3 bases from J, with 16 bases in between. This CDR3 region has 16 residues. CDR1 is SEHNR and CDR2 is FQNEAQ in the germline V gene (reference sequence). The CDR3 sequence: CASSLVDGYLFYEQYF. CDR3 DNA sequence: TGTGCCAGCAGCTTAGTCGACGGGTACCTTTTCTACGAGCAGTACTTC.

This chain connects TRBV12-5 to TRBJ2-5, with 8 bases that match TRBD1. In germline, CDR1 is LGHNT, CDR2 FRNRAP. The V and J ends lost 1 base and 4 bases, in that order; junction bases with no gene match: 8. The CDR3 consists of 16 residues. The CDR3 here is CASGLGGRGQRETQYF. DNA of the CDR3: TGTGCTAGTGGTTTGGGGGGCAGGGGGCAACGAGAGACCCAGTACTTC.

The chain links TRBV25-1 to TRBJ2-1; no firm D call. This CDR3 comprises 11 residues. The V end lost 7 bases, the J end lost 6 bases, and 7 bases lay between the germline ends. Germline values: CDR1 MGHDK, CDR2 SYGVNS. CDR3 sequence (DNA): TGTGCCAGCACCCTAGGCAATGAGCAGTTCTTC. This sequence encodes CASTLGNEQFF.

J is TRBJ1-3 and V is TRBV15; D gene ambiguous. The CDR3 totals 16 residues. The germline V gene encodes CDR1 LNHNV and CDR2 YYDKDF (reference sequence). V lost 1 base and J 0 bases, leaving 10 bases between the germline ends. The CDR3 DNA reads TGTGCCACCAGCAGAGCGGCTCTTAGCTCTGGAAACACCATATATTTT. It encodes CATSRAALSSGNTIYF.

For the CDR3, the DNA is TGCAGCGTTAATGGGGCTAGTAACGAGCAGTACTTC. As protein: CSVNGASNEQYF. The V gene is TRBV29-1, the J gene TRBJ2-7; the D gene is possibly TRBD1 (5 bases). CDR3 length: 12 residues. CDR1 and CDR2 (germline): SQVTM, ANQGSEA. Deletions cut 5 bases from V and 5 bases from J, with 13 bases between.

The V and J genes are TRBV6-1 and TRBJ2-7; TRBD1 aligns across 7 bases. CDR1 is MNHNS and CDR2 is SASEGT in the germline V gene. V gave up 9 bases and J gave up 2 bases; unmatched junction bases: 13. This CDR3 has 15 amino acids. CDR3 DNA sequence: TGTGCCAGTCCCGCCGGACAGGATGGCCCCTACGAGCAGTACTTC. This encodes CASPAGQDGPYEQYF.

The V and J genes are TRBV4-1 and TRBJ1-3; D is unclear. Germline values: CDR1 MGHRA, CDR2 YSYEKL. The V end was cut by 1 base, the J end by 1 base, with 11 bases between. The CDR3 runs 16 residues. DNA of the CDR3: TGCGCCAGCAGCCAAGTGTTAGGGATTTCTGGAAACACCATATATTTT. Its translation: CASSQVLGISGNTIYF.

The sample holds a few counts of this clone. The chain employs TRBV6-1 and TRBJ1-5, with D perhaps TRBD1 (6 bases). The CDR3 sequence is 14 residues long. V lost 3 bases to trimming and J lost 9 bases, with 15 bases between them. From germline, CDR1 is MNHNS and CDR2 SASEGT. The CDR3 DNA sequence: TGTGCCAGCAGTGACAACAGGGCCCTAGGGCCCCAGCATTTT. Protein: CASSDNRALGPQHF.

This clone appeared once. The J gene is TRBJ1-5, the V gene TRBV27; 7 bases match TRBD1. V trimming: 4 bases; J trimming: 0 bases; junction bases outside the gene matches: 15. Germline CDR1 is MNHEY and CDR2 is SMNVEV (reference sequence). The CDR3 length is 19 residues. As DNA, the CDR3 is TGTGCCAGCAGTTCCCATTACAGGGGAAGTGTGGGTAGCAATCAGCCCCAGCATTTT. Protein sequence: CASSSHYRGSVGSNQPQHF.

The V call is TRBV7-9, the J call TRBJ2-2; possible D gene TRBD1, 5 bases. Per germline, CDR1 SEHNR and CDR2 FQNEAQ (reference sequence). The CDR3 covers 13 residues. Trimming cost V 6 bases and J 5 bases, with 10 bases left between them. The CDR3 nucleotides are TGTGCCAGCAGACCCACAGGAACCGGGGAGCTGTTTTTT. This codes for CASRPTGTGELFF.

The rearrangement joins TRBV2 to TRBJ1-4; D possibly corresponds to TRBD1 (5 bases). The V end lost 8 bases, the J end lost 0 bases, and 10 bases lay between the germline ends. The CDR3 has 14 residues. Germline V lookup: CDR1 SNHLY, CDR2 FYNNEI. In DNA, the CDR3 is TGTGCCAGCGCCGACAGAGCAACTAATGAAAAACTGTTTTTT. It yields the protein CASADRATNEKLFF.

V gene TRBV10-3 combines with J gene TRBJ2-1, with D perhaps matching TRBD1 (5 bases). From germline, CDR1 is ENHRY and CDR2 SYGVKD. The CDR3 length is 14 residues. V lost 4 bases and J 5 bases, leaving 12 bases between the germline ends. The CDR3 nucleotides are TGTGCCATCAGTGTCCAGGGCGTAAACAATGAGCAGTTCTTC. Amino acid sequence: CAISVQGVNNEQFF.

J is TRBJ1-2 and V is TRBV7-9, with D maybe TRBD1 (5 bases). The CDR3 loop spans 16 amino acids. The germline V and J ends were trimmed by 0 bases and 0 bases, with 11 bases remaining between them. The germline V gene has CDR1 SEHNR and CDR2 FQNEAQ (reference sequence). The CDR3 protein is CASSLAHSGPNYGYTF. Written as DNA, the CDR3 is TGTGCCAGCAGCTTAGCGCACTCGGGGCCTAACTATGGCTACACCTTC. The full variable domain, with the rest looked up from reference TRBV7-9 and TRBJ1-2, is DTGVSQNPRHKITKRGQNVTFRCDPISEHNRLYWYRQTLGQGPEFLTYFQNEAQLEKSRLLSDRFSAERPKGSFSTLEIQRTEQGDSAMYLCASSLAHSGPNYGYTFGSGTRLTVV.

Only one count was recorded for this clone. The chain is built from TRBV5-1 and TRBJ2-1; 9 bases are shared with TRBD2. The CDR3 sequence is 15 residues long. J lost 10 bases, V lost 7 bases, and 15 bases had no gene match. The germline gives CDR1 SGHRS, CDR2 YFSETQ. As DNA, the CDR3 is TGCGCCAGCGGCCCTAGCGGGACTTGGGAAGACGAGCAGTTCTTC. Translating it yields CASGPSGTWEDEQFF.

This clone was seen a handful of times. V and J are TRBV15 and TRBJ1-4; D gene uncertain. V lost 8 bases, J lost 0 bases, and 13 bases lay in between. Germline CDR1 LNHNV, CDR2 YYDKDF (reference sequence). CDR3 length: 15 residues. CDR3 amino acids: CATFDATTTNEKLFF. CDR3 bases: TGTGCCACCTTTGACGCGACCACAACTAATGAAAAACTGTTTTTT.

The V and J genes are TRBV7-8 and TRBJ2-7; D remains unclear. Germline V gene sequence: CDR1 SGHVS, CDR2 FQNEAQ. Trimming left V 0 bases short and J 3 bases short, with 9 bases between. The length of the CDR3 is 14 residues. In DNA form, the CDR3 reads TGTGCCAGCAGCTTAGCACATAATAGCTACGAGCAGTACTTC. Amino acids: CASSLAHNSYEQYF.

This chain uses TRBV19 with TRBJ2-7, with TRBD1 identical over 7 bases. The junction had 7 bases not matched to a gene; V was cut back by 4 bases and J by 4 bases. Germline V gene data show CDR1 as LNHDA and CDR2 as SQIVND (reference sequence). The CDR3 covers 14 residues. The CDR3 loop reads CASSSGQATYEQYF. The CDR3 DNA reads as TGTGCCAGTAGTAGCGGACAGGCCACTTACGAGCAGTACTTC.

This chain joins TRBV5-1 and TRBJ1-1, with D possibly being TRBD1 (6 bases). Germline CDR1 is SGHRS and CDR2 is YFSETQ. The V end lost 4 bases, the J end lost 0 bases, and 10 bases lay between the germline ends. The length of the CDR3 is 14 residues. CDR3 sequence: CASSPGHLNTEAFF. The CDR3 DNA follows: TGCGCCAGCAGCCCGGGACACCTGAACACTGAAGCTTTCTTT.

The chain combines TRBV19 with TRBJ2-2; unclear D gene. Trimming stripped 3 bases from V and 5 bases from J, with 10 bases between. CDR1 is LNHDA and CDR2 is SQIVND in the germline V gene (reference sequence). The length of the CDR3 is 14 residues. The CDR3 coding sequence is TGTGCCAGTAGTATTGGCGCATTGACCGGGGAGCTGTTTTTT. It specifies CASSIGALTGELFF.

The J gene is TRBJ1-1, the V gene TRBV5-4; possibly TRBD1 for D (5 bases). The CDR3 totals 15 residues. The germline V and J ends were trimmed by 4 bases and 5 bases, with 18 bases remaining between them. Germline loops: CDR1 SGHNT, CDR2 YYREEE (reference sequence). The CDR3 region is CASSQGLLRGTEAFF. CDR3 DNA sequence: TGTGCCAGCAGCCAGGGACTTTTACGAGGGACTGAAGCTTTCTTT.

This chain joins TRBV6-5 and TRBJ2-7, with D tentatively TRBD2 (5 bases). The CDR3 runs 14 residues. Germline V gives CDR1 MNHEY, CDR2 SVGAGI. Trimming left V 2 bases short and J 6 bases short, with 14 bases between. In DNA, the CDR3 is TGTGCCAGCAGTTACGGAGGATTTGGTGGCGAGCAGTACTTC. Translated, it gives CASSYGGFGGEQYF.

This clone has just one count. This chain uses TRBV5-1 with TRBJ2-3, with 8 bases that match TRBD1. V shed 0 bases, J shed 2 bases, and the junction held 2 bases outside the gene matches. CDR3 length: 15 amino acids. The germline V gene encodes CDR1 SGHRS and CDR2 YFSETQ. DNA for the CDR3: TGCGCCAGCAGCTTGGGACAGGGGATCACAGATACGCAGTATTTT. Protein: CASSLGQGITDTQYF.